Presented here are 9 T cell receptor beta chains from one specimen sequenced in a study of identical twins. A single record per CDR3 protein comes from TCRdb applying MiXCR to the 5' RACE reads. The sample lists roughly 570,000 distinct CDR3 sequences; just under 10% were seen once. These same records also appear under a second study, on yellow fever vaccine responses in identical twins.

Material: PBMCs. These receptors all stem from a woman under 30 in good health.

CDR3 sequence reads: CASSWGGGSTDTQYF. Written as DNA, the CDR3 is TGTGCCAGCAGCTGGGGCGGGGGGTCCACAGATACGCAGTATTTT. The chain links TRBV7-3 to TRBJ2-3; 8 bases agree with TRBD2. The germline V gene has CDR1 SGHTA and CDR2 FQGTGA. Germline trimming cut 4 bases from V and 2 bases from J; bases unmatched to any gene: 5. CDR3 size: 15 residues.

This clonotype showed up many times. The chain employs TRBV29-1 and TRBJ2-1; 12 bases match TRBD2. The CDR3 loop spans 14 amino acids. Per germline, CDR1 SQVTM and CDR2 ANQGSEA. V dropped 5 bases and J dropped 9; count of bases not matched to a gene: 8. This CDR3 reads CSVCRLAGELEQFF. CDR3 nucleotides: TGCAGCGTTTGTCGACTAGCGGGAGAGCTTGAGCAGTTCTTC.

This chain uses TRBV29-1 with TRBJ1-1; no clear D. The CDR3 extends over 12 amino acids. Germline CDR1 is SQVTM and CDR2 is ANQGSEA. With 4 bases removed from V and 3 bases from J, the gap between germline ends came to 9 bases. The CDR3 DNA reads TGCAGCGTTGTAGGCGGCTACACTGAAGCTTTCTTT. Amino acids: CSVVGGYTEAFF.

There are a few counts of this clonotype. The V and J genes are TRBV27 and TRBJ2-2; D is unclear. Germline CDR1 reads MNHEY; CDR2 reads SMNVEV (reference sequence). Trimming removed 1 base at V and 6 bases at J, with 6 bases between. The length of the CDR3 is 13 residues. CDR3 sequence: CASSLLLAGELFF. DNA of the CDR3: TGTGCCAGCAGTTTATTGCTGGCCGGGGAGCTGTTTTTT.

Ten or more counts support this clonotype. The rearrangement uses TRBV7-2 and TRBJ1-2; D is uncertain. V shed 3 bases and J shed 7 bases, with 9 bases lying between them. CDR1 and CDR2 (germline): SGHTA, FQGNSA. There are 12 residues in the CDR3. CDR3: CASSFSMGGYTF. In nucleotides, the CDR3 is TGTGCCAGCAGCTTCAGTATGGGTGGCTACACCTTC. The variable domain in full, with the rest retrieved from reference TRBV7-2 and TRBJ1-2, is GAGVSQSPSNKVTEKGKDVELRCDPISGHTALYWYRQSLGQGLEFLIYFQGNSAPDKSGLPSDRFSAERTGGSVSTLTIQRTQQEDSAVYLCASSFSMGGYTFGSGTRLTVV.

The V gene is TRBV2, the J gene TRBJ2-3; D tentatively fits TRBD1 or TRBD2 (5 bases each). The CDR3 is made up of 15 amino acids. The V end was cut by 6 bases, the J end by 1 base, with 14 bases between. Germline V gene sequence: CDR1 SNHLY, CDR2 FYNNEI. CDR3 nucleotides: TGTGCCAGCAGCGTTTTTTTGGGACGCACAGATACGCAGTATTTT. Its protein product is CASSVFLGRTDTQYF.

In its sample, this clonotype was seen many times. CDR3 protein: CSAEGDNEQFF. CDR3 in DNA: TGCAGCGCCGAGGGAGATAATGAGCAGTTCTTC. The V and J genes are TRBV29-1 and TRBJ2-1; D possibly corresponds to TRBD2 (5 bases). This CDR3 is built from 11 residues. Trimming took off 7 bases at V and 7 bases at J, with 11 bases between the two ends. Germline CDR1 and CDR2: SQVTM and ANQGSEA.

This clonotype has only a few counts. V is TRBV7-9 and J is TRBJ2-7, with D perhaps TRBD1 or TRBD2 (5 bases each). This CDR3 region has 15 residues. Trimming shortened V by 4 bases and J by 2 bases, and 15 bases separated the two germline ends. Germline CDR1 SEHNR, CDR2 FQNEAQ (reference sequence). The CDR3 sequence: CASSSQGPGPYEQYF. The CDR3 nucleotides read TGTGCCAGCAGCTCGCAGGGACCCGGACCCTACGAGCAGTACTTC.

This chain connects TRBV7-9 to TRBJ1-3; weak D call: TRBD1 (6 bases). The CDR3 totals 14 residues. Trimming shortened V by 5 bases and J by 8 bases, and 16 bases separated the two germline ends. Germline V gene sequence: CDR1 SEHNR, CDR2 FQNEAQ (reference sequence). This CDR3 is CASSRPDSLHTIYF. CDR3 nucleotides: TGTGCCAGCAGCCGTCCGGACAGTCTCCACACCATATATTTT.